This section outlines one TCR beta chain sequence together with its context. Its antigen is undetermined. The entry originates in a study of TIL therapy for anti-PD-1-resistant metastatic lung cancer. Study context: Tumors were harvested before any PD-1/PD-L1 blockade. Study findings and constraints: This highly selected cohort may not generalize to typical lung cancer patients. TIL clonotype persistence in blood showed no apparent association with response.

Sequencing used immunoSEQ v3. Libraries were sequenced to 2.2 million or so read pairs (survey) or roughly 4.5-6.5 million (deep). Here immunoSEQ multiplex PCR was the method, and the copy in TCRdb shows in-frame clones only, minus some. The sample has tens of thousands of clones, 55% to 75% seen once; the top ten hold roughly 7%. Unmatched junction bases numbered 6, after V lost 5 bases and J lost 0 bases. The germline gives CDR1 SGHAT, CDR2 FQNNGV. The CDR3 loop spans 16 amino acids. Described time point: pre-treatment sample, taken before nivolumab and TIL therapy. The chain couples TRBV11-2 to TRBJ1-3; 8 nucleotides align to TRBD1. The TCR sequence derives from a person between 30 and 79 years old with non-small cell lung cancer. The sequenced sample was blood, obtained at baseline. CDR3 nucleotides: TGTGCCAGCAGCCGGACAGGGACCTTCTCTGGAAACACCATATATTTT. Translation gives CASSRTGTFSGNTIYF.